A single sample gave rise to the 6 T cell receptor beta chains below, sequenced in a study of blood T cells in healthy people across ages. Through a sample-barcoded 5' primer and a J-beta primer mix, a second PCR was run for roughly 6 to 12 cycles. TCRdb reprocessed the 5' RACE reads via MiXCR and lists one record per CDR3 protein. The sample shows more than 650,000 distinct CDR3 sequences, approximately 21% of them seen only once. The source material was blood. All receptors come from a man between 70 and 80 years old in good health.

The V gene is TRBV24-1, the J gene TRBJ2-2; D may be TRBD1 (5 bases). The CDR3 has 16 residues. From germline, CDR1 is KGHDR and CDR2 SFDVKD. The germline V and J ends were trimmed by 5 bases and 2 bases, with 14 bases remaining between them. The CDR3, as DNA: TGTGCCACCAGTGGTCGGCAGGGATATAACACCGGGGAGCTGTTTTTT. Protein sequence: CATSGRQGYNTGELFF.

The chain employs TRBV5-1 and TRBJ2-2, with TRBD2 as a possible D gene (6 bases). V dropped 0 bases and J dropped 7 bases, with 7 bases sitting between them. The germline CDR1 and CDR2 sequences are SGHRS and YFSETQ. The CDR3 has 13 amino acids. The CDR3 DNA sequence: TGCGCCAGCAGCTTGGCGGGGGACGGGGAGCTGTTTTTT. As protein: CASSLAGDGELFF.

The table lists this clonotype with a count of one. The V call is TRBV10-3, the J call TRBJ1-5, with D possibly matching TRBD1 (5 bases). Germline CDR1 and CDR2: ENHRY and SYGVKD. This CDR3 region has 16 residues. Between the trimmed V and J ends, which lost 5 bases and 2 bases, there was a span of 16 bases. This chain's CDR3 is CAISTPGTGGNQPQHF. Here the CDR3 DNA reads TGTGCCATCAGTACCCCAGGGACGGGGGGCAATCAGCCCCAGCATTTT.

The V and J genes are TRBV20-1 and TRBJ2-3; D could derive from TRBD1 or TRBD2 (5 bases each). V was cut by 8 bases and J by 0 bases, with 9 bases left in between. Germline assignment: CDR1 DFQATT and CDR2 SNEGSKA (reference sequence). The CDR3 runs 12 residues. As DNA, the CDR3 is TGCAGTATAGGGGAGAGCACAGATACGCAGTATTTT. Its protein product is CSIGESTDTQYF.

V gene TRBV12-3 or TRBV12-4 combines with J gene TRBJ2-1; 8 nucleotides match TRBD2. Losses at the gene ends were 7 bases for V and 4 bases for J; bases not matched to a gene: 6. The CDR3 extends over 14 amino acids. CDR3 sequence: CASNGGGSYNEQFF. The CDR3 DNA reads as TGTGCCAGCAACGGCGGGGGGTCGTACAATGAGCAGTTCTTC.

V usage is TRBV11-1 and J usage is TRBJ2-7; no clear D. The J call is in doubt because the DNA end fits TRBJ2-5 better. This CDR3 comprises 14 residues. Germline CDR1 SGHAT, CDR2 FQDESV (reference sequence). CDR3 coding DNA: TGTGCCAGCAGCCCAACAGCAAATCAAGAGACCCAGTACTTC. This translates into CASSPTANQETQYF.